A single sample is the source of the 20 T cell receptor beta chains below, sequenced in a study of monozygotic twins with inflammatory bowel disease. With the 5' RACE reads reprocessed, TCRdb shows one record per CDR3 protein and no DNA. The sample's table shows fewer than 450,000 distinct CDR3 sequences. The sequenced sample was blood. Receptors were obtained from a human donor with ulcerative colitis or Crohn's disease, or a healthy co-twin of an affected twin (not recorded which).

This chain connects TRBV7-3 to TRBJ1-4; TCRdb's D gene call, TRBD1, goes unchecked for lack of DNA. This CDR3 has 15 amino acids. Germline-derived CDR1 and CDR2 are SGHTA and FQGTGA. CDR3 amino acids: CTSSLKGGGNEKLFF. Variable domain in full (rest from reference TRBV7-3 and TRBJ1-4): GAGVSQTPSNKVTEKGKYVELRCDPISGHTALYWYRQSLGQGPEFLIYFQGTGAADDSGLPNDRFFAVRPEGSVSTLKIQRTERGDSAVYLCTSSLKGGGNEKLFFGSGTQLSVL.

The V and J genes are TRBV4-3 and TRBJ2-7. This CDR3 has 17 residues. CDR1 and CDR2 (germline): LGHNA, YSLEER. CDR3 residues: CASSQDLKGIFSYEQYF.

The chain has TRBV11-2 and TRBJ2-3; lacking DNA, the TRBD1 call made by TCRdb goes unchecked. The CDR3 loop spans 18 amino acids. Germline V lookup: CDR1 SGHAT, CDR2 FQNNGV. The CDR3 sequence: CASSRVLIGQTTTDTQYF.

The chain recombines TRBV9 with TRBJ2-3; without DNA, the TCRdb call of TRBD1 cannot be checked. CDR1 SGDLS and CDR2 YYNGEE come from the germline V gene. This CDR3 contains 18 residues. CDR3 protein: CASSVVPLRGGNTDTQYF.

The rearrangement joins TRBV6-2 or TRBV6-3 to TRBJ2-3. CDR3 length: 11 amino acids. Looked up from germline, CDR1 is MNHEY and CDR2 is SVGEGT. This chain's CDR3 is CASRQWDTQYF.

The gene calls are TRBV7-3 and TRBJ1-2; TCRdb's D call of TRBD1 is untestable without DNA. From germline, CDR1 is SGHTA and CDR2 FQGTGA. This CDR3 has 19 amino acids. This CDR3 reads CASSLIAVDRGISNYGYTF.

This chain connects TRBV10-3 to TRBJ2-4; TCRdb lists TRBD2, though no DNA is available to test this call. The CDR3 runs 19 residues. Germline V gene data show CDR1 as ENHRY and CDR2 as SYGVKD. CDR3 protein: CAISDLAAGASGAKNIQYF.

CDR3 loop: CASSRGVGRETQYF. The genes are TRBV7-6 and TRBJ2-5; TCRdb proposes TRBD1, but this gene call is untestable without DNA. CDR1 is SGHVS, CDR2 FNYEAQ, per germline. CDR3 length: 14 residues.

CDR3: CASSSDREAFF. The chain has TRBV5-1 and TRBJ1-1; there is no DNA to check the TCRdb D call of TRBD1. The CDR3 has 11 residues. Germline lookup yields CDR1 SGHRS and CDR2 YFSETQ.

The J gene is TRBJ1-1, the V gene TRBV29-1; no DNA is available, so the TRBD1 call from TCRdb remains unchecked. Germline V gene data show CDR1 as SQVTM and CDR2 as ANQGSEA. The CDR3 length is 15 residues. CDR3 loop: CSVEGVGGASTEAFF.

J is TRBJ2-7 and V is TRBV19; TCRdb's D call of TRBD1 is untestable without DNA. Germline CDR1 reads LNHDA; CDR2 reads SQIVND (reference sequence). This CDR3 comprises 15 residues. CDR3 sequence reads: CASSMGRQPWYEQYF.

CDR3 in amino acids: CASSVGSGYNEQFF. The rearrangement uses TRBV9 and TRBJ2-1; TCRdb's D call, TRBD1, is unchecked because there is no DNA. The CDR3 totals 14 residues. Germline V gene sequence: CDR1 SGDLS, CDR2 YYNGEE.

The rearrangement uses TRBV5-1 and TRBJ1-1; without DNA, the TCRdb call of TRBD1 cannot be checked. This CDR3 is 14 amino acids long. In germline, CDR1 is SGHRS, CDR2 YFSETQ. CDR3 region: CASSLVSWGVGAFF. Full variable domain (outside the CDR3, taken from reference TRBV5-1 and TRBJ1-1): KAGVTQTPRYLIKTRGQQVTLSCSPISGHRSVSWYQQTPGQGLQFLFEYFSETQRNKGNFPGRFSGRQFSNSRSEMNVSTLELGDSALYLCASSLVSWGVGAFFGQGTRLTVV.

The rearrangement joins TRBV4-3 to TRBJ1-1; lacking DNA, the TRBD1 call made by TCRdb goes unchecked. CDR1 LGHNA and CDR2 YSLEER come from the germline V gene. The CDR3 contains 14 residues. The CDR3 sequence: CASSLRDRVYEAFF.

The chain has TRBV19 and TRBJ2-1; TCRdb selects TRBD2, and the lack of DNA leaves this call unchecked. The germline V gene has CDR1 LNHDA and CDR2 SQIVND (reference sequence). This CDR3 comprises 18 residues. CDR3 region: CASSITARLSGGRNEQFF.

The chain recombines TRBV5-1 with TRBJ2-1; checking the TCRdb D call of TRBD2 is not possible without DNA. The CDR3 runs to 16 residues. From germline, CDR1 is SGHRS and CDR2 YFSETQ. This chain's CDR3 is CASSLELGGAFGEQFF.

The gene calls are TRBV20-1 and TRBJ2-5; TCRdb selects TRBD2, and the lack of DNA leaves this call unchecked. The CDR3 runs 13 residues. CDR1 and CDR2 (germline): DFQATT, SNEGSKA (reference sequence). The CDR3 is CSAPRGGRETQYF.

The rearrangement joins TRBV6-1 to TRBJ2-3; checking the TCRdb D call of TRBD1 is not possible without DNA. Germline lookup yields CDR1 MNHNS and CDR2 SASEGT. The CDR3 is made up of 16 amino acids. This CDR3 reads CASTGRAGGATDTQYF.

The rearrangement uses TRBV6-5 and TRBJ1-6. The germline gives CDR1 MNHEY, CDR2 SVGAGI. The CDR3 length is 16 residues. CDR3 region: CASSYSGSSYNSPLHF.

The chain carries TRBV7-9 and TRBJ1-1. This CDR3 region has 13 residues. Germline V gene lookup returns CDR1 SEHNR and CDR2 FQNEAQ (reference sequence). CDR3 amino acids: CASSLVAGGSAFF.